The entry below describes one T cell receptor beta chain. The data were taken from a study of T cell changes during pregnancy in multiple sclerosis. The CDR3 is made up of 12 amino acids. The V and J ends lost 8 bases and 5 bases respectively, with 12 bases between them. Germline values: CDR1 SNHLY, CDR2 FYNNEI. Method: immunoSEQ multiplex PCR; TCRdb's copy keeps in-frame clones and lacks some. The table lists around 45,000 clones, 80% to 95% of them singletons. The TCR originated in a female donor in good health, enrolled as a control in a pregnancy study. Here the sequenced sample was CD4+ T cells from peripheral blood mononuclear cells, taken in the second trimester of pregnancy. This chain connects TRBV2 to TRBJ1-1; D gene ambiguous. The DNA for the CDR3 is TGTGCCAGCGCGGGAGGTCGGACTGAAGCTTTCTTT. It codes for CASAGGRTEAFF.